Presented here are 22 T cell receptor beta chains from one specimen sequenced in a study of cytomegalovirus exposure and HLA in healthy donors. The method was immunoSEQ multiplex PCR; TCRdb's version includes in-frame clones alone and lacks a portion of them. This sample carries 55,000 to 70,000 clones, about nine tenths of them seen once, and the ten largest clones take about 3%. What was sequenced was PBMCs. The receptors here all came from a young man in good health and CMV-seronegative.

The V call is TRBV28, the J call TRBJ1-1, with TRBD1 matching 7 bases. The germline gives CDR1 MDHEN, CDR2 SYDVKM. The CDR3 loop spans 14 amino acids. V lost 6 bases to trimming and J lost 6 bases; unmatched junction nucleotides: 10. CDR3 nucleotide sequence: TGTGCCAGCAGCCTAATACAGGGGACGGCTGAAGCTTTCTTT. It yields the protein CASSLIQGTAEAFF.

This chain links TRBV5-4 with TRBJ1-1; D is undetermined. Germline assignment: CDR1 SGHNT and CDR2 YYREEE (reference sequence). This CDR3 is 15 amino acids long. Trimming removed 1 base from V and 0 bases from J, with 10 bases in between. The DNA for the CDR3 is TGTGCCAGCAGCTTGTCCCCAAAAATGAACACTGAAGCTTTCTTT. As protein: CASSLSPKMNTEAFF.

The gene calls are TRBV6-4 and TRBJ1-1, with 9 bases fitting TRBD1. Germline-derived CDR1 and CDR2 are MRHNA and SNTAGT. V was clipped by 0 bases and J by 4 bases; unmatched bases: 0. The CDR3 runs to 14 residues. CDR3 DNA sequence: TGTGCCAGCAGTGACTCGGACAGGGGCACTGAAGCTTTCTTT. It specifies CASSDSDRGTEAFF.

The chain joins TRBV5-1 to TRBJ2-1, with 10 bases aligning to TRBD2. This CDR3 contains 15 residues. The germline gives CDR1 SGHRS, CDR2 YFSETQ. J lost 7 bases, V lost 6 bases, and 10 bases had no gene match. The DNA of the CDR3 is TGCGCCAGCAACCCTAGCGGGAGTGAAGGGAATGAGCAGTTCTTC. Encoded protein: CASNPSGSEGNEQFF.

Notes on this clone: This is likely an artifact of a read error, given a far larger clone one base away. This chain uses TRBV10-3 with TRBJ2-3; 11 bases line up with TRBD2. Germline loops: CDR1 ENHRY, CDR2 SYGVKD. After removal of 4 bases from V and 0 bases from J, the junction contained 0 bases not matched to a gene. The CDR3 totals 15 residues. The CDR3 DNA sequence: TGTGCCATCAGTGGGACTAGCGGGAGCACAGATACGCAGTATTTT. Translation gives CAISGTSGSTDTQYF.

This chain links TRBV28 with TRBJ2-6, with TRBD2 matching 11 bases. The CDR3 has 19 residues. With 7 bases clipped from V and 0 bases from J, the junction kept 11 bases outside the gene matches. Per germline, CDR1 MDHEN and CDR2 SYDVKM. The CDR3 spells CASTFRGLAADSGANVLTF. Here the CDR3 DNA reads TGTGCCAGCACCTTCCGGGGACTAGCGGCTGACTCTGGGGCCAACGTCCTGACTTTC.

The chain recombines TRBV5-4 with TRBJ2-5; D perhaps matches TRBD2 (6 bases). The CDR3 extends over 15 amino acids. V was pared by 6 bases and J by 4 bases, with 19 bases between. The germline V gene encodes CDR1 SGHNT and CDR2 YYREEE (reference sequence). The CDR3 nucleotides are TGTGCCAGCACACCGGGGCGGGATGGTAGAGAGACCCAGTACTTC. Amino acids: CASTPGRDGRETQYF.

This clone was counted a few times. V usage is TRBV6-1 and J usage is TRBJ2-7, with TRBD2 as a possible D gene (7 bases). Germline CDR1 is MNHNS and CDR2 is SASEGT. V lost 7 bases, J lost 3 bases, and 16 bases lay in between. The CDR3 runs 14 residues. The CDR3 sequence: CASTGSGGHYEQYF. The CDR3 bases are TGTGCCAGCACCGGCTCGGGGGGCCACTACGAGCAGTACTTC.

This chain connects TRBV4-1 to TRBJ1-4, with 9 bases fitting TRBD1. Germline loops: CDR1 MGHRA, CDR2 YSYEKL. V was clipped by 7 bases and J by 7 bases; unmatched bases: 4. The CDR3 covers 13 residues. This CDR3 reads CASKGQGGEKLFF. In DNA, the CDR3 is TGCGCCAGCAAGGGACAGGGTGGTGAAAAACTGTTTTTT.

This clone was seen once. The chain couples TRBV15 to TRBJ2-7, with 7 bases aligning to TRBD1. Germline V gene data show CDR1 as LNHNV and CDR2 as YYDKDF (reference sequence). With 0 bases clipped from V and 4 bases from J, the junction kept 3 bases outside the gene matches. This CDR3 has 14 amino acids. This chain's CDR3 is CATSREHRGYEQYF. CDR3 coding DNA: TGTGCCACCAGCAGAGAGCACAGGGGATACGAGCAGTACTTC.

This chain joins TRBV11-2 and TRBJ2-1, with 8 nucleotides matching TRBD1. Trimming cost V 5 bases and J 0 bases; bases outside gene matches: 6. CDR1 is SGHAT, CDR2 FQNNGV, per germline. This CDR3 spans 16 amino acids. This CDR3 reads CASSPGQGASYNEQFF. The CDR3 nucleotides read TGTGCCAGCAGCCCCGGCCAGGGGGCCTCCTACAATGAGCAGTTCTTC.

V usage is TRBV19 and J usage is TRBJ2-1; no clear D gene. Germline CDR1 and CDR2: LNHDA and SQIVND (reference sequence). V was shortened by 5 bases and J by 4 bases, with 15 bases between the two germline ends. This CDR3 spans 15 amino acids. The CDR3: CASSLSVVYYNEQFF. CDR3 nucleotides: TGTGCCAGTAGTTTGTCGGTAGTCTATTACAATGAGCAGTTCTTC.

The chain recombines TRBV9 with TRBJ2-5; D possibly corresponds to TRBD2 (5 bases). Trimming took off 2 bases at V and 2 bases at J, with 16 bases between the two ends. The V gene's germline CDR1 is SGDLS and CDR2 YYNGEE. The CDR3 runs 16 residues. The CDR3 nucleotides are TGTGCCAGCAGCGTCGGGGTGGGCGGGCCACAAGAGACCCAGTACTTC. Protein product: CASSVGVGGPQETQYF.

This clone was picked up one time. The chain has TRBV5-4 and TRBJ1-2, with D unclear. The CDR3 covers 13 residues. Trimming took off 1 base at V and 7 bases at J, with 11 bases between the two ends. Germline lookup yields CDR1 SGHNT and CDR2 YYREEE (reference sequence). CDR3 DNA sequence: TGTGCCAGCAGCTTGACGGGATCAACTGGCTACACCTTC. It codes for CASSLTGSTGYTF.

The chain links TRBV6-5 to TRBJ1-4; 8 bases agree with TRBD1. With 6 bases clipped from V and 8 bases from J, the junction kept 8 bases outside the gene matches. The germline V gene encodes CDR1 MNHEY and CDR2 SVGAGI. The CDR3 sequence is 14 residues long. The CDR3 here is CASSLDRGHEKLFF. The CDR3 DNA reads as TGTGCCAGCAGCCTTGACAGGGGACACGAAAAACTGTTTTTT.

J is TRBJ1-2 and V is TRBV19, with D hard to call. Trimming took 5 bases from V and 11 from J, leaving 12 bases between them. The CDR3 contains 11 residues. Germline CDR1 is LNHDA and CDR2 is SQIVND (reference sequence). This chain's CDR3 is CASSAFVAYTF. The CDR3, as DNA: TGTGCCAGTAGTGCCTTCGTGGCATACACCTTC.

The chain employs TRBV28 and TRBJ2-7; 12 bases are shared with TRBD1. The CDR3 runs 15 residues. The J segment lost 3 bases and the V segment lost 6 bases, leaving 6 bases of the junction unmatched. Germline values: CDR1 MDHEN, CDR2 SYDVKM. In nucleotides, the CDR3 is TGTGCCAGCAGAGGCGGGACAGGGGGCGTCTACGAGCAGTACTTC. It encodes CASRGGTGGVYEQYF.

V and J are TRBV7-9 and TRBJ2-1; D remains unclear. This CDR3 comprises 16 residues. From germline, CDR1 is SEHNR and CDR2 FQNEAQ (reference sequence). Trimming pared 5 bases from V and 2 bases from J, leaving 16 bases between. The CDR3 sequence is CASSTNPARAYNEQFF. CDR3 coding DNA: TGTGCCAGCAGCACCAACCCTGCCCGCGCCTACAATGAGCAGTTCTTC.

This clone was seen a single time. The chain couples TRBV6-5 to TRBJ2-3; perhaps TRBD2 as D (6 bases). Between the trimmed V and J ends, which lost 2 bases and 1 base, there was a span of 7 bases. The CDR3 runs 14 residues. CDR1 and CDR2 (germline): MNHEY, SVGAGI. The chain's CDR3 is CASSYERGTDTQYF. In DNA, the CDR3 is TGTGCCAGCAGTTACGAGCGGGGCACAGATACGCAGTATTTT.

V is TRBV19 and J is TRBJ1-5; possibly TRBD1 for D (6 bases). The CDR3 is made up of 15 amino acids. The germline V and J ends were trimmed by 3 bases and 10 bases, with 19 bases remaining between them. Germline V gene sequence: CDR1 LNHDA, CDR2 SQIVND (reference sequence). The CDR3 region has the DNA TGTGCCAGTAGTATGGACCAGGGGTTAGGTTATCCCCAGCATTTT. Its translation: CASSMDQGLGYPQHF.

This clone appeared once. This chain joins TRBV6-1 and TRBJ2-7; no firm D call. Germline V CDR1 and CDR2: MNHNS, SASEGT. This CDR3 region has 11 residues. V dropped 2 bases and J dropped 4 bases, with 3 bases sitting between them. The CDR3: CASSELYEQYF. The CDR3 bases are TGTGCCAGCAGTGAACTATACGAGCAGTACTTC.

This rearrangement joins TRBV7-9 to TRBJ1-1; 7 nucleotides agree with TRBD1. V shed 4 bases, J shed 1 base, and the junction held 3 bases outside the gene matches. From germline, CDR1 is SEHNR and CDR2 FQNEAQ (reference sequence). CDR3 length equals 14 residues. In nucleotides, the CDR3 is TGTGCCAGCAGCTACAGGGGAAGGAACACTGAAGCTTTCTTT. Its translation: CASSYRGRNTEAFF.